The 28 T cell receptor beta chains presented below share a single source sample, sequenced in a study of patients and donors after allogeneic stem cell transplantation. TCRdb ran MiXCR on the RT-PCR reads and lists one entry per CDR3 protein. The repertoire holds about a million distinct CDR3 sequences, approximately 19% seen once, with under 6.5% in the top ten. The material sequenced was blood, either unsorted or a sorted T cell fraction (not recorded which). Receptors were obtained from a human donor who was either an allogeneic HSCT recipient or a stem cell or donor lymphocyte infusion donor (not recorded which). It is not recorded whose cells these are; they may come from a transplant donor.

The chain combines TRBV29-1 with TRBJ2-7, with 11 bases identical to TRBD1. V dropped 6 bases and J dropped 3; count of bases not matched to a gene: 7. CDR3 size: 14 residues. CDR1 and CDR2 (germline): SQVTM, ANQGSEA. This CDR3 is CSVVGGTGGYEQYF. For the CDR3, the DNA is TGCAGCGTCGTGGGGGGGACAGGGGGCTACGAGCAGTACTTC.

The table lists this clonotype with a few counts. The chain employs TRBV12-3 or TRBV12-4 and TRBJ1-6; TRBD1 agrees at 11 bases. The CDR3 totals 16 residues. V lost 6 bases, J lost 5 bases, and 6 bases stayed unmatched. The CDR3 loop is CASRTRDRGNNSPLHF. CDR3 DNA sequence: TGTGCCAGCAGGACCCGGGACAGGGGGAATAATTCACCCCTCCACTTT.

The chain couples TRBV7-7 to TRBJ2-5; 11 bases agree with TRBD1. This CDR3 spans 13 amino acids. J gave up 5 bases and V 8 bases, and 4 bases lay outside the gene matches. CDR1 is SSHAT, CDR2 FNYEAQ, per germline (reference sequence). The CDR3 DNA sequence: TGTGCCAGCGGACAGGGGGCGCGGGAGACCCAGTACTTC. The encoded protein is CASGQGARETQYF.

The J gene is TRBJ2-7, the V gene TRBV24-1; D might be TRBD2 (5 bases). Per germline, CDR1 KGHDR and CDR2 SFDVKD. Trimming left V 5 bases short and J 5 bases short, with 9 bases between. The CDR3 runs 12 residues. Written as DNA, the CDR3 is TGTGCCACCAGTGGAGGGCCCCACGAGCAGTACTTC. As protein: CATSGGPHEQYF.

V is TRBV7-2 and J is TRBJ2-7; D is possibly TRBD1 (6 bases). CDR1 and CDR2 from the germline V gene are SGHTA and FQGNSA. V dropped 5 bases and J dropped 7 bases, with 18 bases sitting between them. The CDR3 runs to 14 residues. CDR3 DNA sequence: TGTGCCAGCAGCAGCACGGACAGTCACCCGGAGCAGTACTTC. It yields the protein CASSSTDSHPEQYF.

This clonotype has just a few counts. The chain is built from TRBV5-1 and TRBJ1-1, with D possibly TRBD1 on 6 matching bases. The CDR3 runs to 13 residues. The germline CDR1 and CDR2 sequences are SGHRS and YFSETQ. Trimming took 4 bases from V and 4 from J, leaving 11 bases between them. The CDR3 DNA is TGCGCCAGCAGCCCGGGACACGCCACTGAAGCTTTCTTT. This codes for CASSPGHATEAFF.

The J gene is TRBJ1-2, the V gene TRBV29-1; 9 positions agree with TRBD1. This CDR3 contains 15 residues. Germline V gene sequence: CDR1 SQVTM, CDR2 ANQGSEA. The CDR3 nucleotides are TGCAACCTAACCGGGACAGGGAGATATTTTGGTGGCTACACCTTC. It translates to CNLTGTGRYFGGYTF.

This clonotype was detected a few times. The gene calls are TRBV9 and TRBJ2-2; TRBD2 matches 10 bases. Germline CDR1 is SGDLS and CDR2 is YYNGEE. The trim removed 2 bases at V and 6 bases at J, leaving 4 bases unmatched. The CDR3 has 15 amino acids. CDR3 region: CASSVQGLASGELFF. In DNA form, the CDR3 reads TGTGCCAGCAGCGTCCAGGGACTAGCGTCCGGGGAGCTGTTTTTT.

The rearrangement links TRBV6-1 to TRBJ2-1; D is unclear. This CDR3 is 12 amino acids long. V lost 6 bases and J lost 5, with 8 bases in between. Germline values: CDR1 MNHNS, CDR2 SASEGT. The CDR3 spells CASRRSNNEQFF. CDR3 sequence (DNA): TGTGCCAGCAGGAGGAGTAACAATGAGCAGTTCTTC.

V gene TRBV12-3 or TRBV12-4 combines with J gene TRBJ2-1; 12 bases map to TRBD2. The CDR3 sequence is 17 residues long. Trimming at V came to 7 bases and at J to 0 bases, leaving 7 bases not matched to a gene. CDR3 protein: CASIRTSGASSYNEQFF. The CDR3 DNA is TGTGCCAGCATCCGGACTAGCGGGGCCAGCTCCTACAATGAGCAGTTCTTC.

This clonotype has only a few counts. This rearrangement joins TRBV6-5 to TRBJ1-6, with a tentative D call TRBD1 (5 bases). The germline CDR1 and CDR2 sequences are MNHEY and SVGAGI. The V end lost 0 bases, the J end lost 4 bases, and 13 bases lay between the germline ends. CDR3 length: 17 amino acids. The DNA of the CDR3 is TGTGCCAGCAGTTACTCCTGGAGGGGTGGTTATAATTCACCCCTCCACTTT. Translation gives CASSYSWRGGYNSPLHF.

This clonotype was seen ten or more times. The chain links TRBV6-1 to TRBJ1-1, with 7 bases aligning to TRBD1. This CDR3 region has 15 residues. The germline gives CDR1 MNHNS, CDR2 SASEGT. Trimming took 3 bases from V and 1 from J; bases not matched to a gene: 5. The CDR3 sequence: CASSETGFGNTEAFF. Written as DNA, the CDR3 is TGTGCCAGCAGTGAGACAGGGTTCGGGAACACTGAAGCTTTCTTT.

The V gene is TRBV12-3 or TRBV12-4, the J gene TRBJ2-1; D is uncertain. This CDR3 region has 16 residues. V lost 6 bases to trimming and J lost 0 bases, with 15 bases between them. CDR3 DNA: TGTGCCAGCAGCCCTGTGGGTGCTGGCTCCTACAATGAGCAGTTCTTC. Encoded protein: CASSPVGAGSYNEQFF.

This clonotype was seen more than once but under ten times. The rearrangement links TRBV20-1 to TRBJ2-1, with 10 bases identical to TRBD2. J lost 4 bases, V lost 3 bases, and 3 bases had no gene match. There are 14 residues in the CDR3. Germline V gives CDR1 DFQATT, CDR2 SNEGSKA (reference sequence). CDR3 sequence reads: CSARGSGRYNEQFF. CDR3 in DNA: TGCAGTGCTAGGGGTAGCGGGAGGTACAATGAGCAGTTCTTC.

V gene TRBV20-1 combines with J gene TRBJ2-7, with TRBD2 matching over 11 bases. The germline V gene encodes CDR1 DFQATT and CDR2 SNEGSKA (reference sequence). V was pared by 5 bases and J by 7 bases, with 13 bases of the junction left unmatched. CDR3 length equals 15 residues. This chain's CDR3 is CSAAMVLAGGGEQYF. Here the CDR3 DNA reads TGCAGTGCTGCGATGGTTCTAGCGGGAGGAGGAGAGCAGTACTTC.

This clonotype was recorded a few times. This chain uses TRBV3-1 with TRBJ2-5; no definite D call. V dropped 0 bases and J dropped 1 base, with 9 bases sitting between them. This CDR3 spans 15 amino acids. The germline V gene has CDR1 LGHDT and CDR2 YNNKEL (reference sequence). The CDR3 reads CASSQDWWGQETQYF. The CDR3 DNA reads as TGTGCCAGCAGCCAAGATTGGTGGGGCCAAGAGACCCAGTACTTC.

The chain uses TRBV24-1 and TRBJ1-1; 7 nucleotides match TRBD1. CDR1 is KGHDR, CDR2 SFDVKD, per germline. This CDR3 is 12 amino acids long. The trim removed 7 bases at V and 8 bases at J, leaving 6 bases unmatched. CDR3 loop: CATSRQGGEAFF. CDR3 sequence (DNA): TGTGCCACCAGCCGACAGGGAGGGGAAGCTTTCTTT.

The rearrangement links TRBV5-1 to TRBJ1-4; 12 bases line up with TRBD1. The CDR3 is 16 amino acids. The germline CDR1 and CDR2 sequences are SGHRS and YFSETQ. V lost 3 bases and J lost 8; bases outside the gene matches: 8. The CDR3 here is CASSSSPGTGGEKLFF. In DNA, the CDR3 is TGCGCCAGCAGCTCGAGTCCGGGGACAGGGGGCGAAAAACTGTTTTTT.

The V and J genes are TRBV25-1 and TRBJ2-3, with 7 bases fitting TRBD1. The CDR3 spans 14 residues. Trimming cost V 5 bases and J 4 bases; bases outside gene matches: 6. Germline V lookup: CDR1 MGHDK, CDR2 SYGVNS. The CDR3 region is CASSSPTGADTQYF. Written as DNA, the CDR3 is TGTGCCAGCAGTTCCCCTACAGGGGCAGATACGCAGTATTTT.

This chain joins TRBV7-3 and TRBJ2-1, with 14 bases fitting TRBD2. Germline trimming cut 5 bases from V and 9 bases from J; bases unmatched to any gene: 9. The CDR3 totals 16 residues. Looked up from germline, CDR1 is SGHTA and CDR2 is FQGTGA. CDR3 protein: CASSRSPGLAGVEQFF. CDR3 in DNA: TGTGCCAGCAGCCGATCTCCGGGACTAGCGGGAGTTGAGCAGTTCTTC.

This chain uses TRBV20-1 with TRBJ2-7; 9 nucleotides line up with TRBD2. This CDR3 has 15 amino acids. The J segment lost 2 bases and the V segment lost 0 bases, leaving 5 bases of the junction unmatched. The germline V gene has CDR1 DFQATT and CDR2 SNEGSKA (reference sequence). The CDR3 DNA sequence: TGCAGTGCTAGAGAGCGGGAGGGGCGTACCTACGAGCAGTACTTC. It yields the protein CSAREREGRTYEQYF.

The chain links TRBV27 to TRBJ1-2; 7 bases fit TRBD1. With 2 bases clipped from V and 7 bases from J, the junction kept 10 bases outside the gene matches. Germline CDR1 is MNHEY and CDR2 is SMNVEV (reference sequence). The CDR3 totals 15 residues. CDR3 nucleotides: TGTGCCAGCAGTTTAACAACAGGGGTGGGACGTGGCTACACCTTC. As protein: CASSLTTGVGRGYTF.

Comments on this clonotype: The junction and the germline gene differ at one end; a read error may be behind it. The CDR3 sequence: CVSIIAGSSYNEQFF. CDR3 in DNA: TGTGTCAGCATAATAGCGGGGAGCTCCTACAATGAGCAGTTCTTC. The V and J genes are TRBV2 and TRBJ2-1; TRBD2 aligns across 8 bases. CDR3 length: 15 amino acids. Looked up from germline, CDR1 is SNHLY and CDR2 is FYNNEI.

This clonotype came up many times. CDR3 in amino acids: CASSAGTGDYEQYF. In DNA, the CDR3 is TGTGCCAGCAGCGCCGGGACAGGGGACTACGAGCAGTACTTC. The J gene is TRBJ2-7, the V gene TRBV9, with TRBD1 identical over 10 bases. Looked up from germline, CDR1 is SGDLS and CDR2 is YYNGEE. J was trimmed by 3 bases and V by 3 bases; bases with no gene match: 3. The CDR3 is 14 amino acids. Variable domain in full (rest from reference TRBV9 and TRBJ2-7): DSGVTQTPKHLITATGQRVTLRCSPRSGDLSVYWYQQSLDQGLQFLIQYYNGEERAKGNILERFSAQQFPDLHSELNLSSLELGDSALYFCASSAGTGDYEQYFGPGTRLTVT.

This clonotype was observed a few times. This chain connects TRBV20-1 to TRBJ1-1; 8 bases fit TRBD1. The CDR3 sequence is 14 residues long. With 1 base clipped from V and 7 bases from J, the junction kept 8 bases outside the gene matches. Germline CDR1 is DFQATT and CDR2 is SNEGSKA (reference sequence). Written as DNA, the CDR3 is TGCAGTGCTAGAGCTCGGACAGGGTTGGATGAAGCTTTCTTT. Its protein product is CSARARTGLDEAFF.

CDR3 in DNA: TGCAGCGCCACCGGGCGGACAGTGAACACTGAAGCTTTCTTT. It codes for CSATGRTVNTEAFF. The chain combines TRBV29-1 with TRBJ1-1; D might be TRBD1 (6 bases). Germline V gene sequence: CDR1 SQVTM, CDR2 ANQGSEA. This CDR3 has 14 amino acids. V dropped 7 bases and J dropped 0 bases, with 15 bases sitting between them.

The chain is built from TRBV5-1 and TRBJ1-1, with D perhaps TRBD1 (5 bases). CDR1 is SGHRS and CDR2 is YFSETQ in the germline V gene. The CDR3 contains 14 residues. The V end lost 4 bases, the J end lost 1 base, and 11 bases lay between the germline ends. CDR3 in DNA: TGCGCCAGCAGCCGGGGACCTCCGAACACTGAAGCTTTCTTT. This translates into CASSRGPPNTEAFF.

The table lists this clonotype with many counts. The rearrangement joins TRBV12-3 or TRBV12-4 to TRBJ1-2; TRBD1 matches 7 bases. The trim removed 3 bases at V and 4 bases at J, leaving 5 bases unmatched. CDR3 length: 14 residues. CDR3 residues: CASSFQGGSYGYTF. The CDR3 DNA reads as TGTGCCAGCAGTTTCCAGGGGGGAAGCTATGGCTACACCTTC.